These T cell receptor beta chains were read from a single sample in a study of cytomegalovirus exposure and HLA in healthy donors. The repertoire was sequenced with immunoSEQ multiplex PCR; TCRdb's copy has only in-frame clones and lacks some. The sample includes around 180,000 clones, around 86% of them seen just once. Input material: PBMCs. These receptors came from a woman aged 18-29 years in good health and CMV-seronegative. Each CDR3 is given with its conserved first and last residue. A D gene is named only where the DNA matches it firmly. A clone size is listed for some rows: how often the clone was seen (once, few, many), or a class if it is expanded.

TRBD1 once TRBJ1-2 TRBV27 TGTGCCAGCAGTTCGACAGGGGTTATTTTTGGCTACACCTTC CASSSTGVIFGYTF
TRBD1 . TRBJ1-4 TRBV9 TGTGCCAGCAGCGACGGGACAGGGGAGGCTTTATTTTTT CASSDGTGEALFF
. . TRBJ1-1 TRBV7-9 TGTGCCAGCAGCTTTACGGGGTCGGCGAACACTGAAGCTTTCTTT CASSFTGSANTEAFF
. once TRBJ1-1 TRBV5-6 TGTGCCAGCAGCTTTGGGGCAGATGAAGCTTTCTTT CASSFGADEAFF
. . TRBJ2-2 TRBV6-5 TGTGCCAGCAGTACAGGGATAGAGAACACCGGGGAGCTGTTTTTT CASSTGIENTGELFF
TRBD2 . TRBJ2-3 TRBV2 TGTGCCAGCAGGGGCAGGACTAGCGGGGTTACAGATACGCAGTATTTT CASRGRTSGVTDTQYF
. . TRBJ1-1 TRBV7-2 TGTGCCAGCAGCGGGGGGGCGGAAGCTTTCTTT CASSGGAEAFF
TRBD2 once TRBJ2-2 TRBV5-4 TGTGCCAGCAGGTCGGGAGGGCCTCCGGGCACCGGGGAGCTGTTTTTT CASRSGGPPGTGELFF
. . TRBJ1-5 TRBV27 TGTGCCAGCAGTGCCGCCGGGGGATTGGGCAATCAGCCCCAGCATTTT CASSAAGGLGNQPQHF
. . TRBJ1-2 TRBV6-4 TGTGCCAGCAGTGACTCGGCGGATCAGGGGCCGATACGTGGCTACACCTTC CASSDSADQGPIRGYTF
. . TRBJ2-1 TRBV27 TGTGCCAGCTCCCAATACAATGAGCAGTTCTTC CASSQYNEQFF
. . TRBJ2-3 TRBV29-1 TGCAGCGTTGAAGATATGAGCACAGATACGCAGTATTTT CSVEDMSTDTQYF
. . TRBJ2-1 TRBV10-2 TGCGCCAGCAGTCCGAACAGGGTCAATGAGCAGTTCTTC CASSPNRVNEQFF
. . TRBJ1-2 TRBV19 TGTGCCAGTAGTAGGGGGGAGTATGGCTACACCTTC CASSRGEYGYTF
TRBD1 . TRBJ2-5 TRBV7-9 TGTGCCAGCAGCCCGGACAGGGGGTCCCAAGAGACCCAGTACTTC CASSPDRGSQETQYF
TRBD1 once TRBJ1-3 TRBV5-1 TGCGCCAGCAGCGGAGGACAGGATGCTTTCTCTGGAAACACCATATATTTT CASSGGQDAFSGNTIYF
TRBD2 . TRBJ2-1 TRBV5-1 TGCGCCAGCAGCCGACTAGCGGGCCTCAATGAGCAGTTCTTC CASSRLAGLNEQFF
TRBD1 . TRBJ1-3 TRBV6-5 TGTGCCAGCAGTGCGACCGGGACAGCTGGAAACACCATATATTTT CASSATGTAGNTIYF
. . TRBJ2-7 TRBV11-3 TGTGCCAGCAGCTTAGATGGAGGTCTGACCGAGCAGTACTTC CASSLDGGLTEQYF
. few TRBJ1-1 TRBV6-5 TGTGCCAGCAGACTACACCAGGGGAGTGAAGCTTTCTTT CASRLHQGSEAFF
. . TRBJ2-1 TRBV6-1 TGTGCCAGCAGTGTACAGCGGGCCTCCTACAATGAGCAGTTCTTC CASSVQRASYNEQFF
. . TRBJ1-5 TRBV19 TGTGCCAGTAGTATAGGGAGACAGCCCCAGCATTTT CASSIGRQPQHF
. . TRBJ2-2 TRBV19 TGTGCCAGTAGTATAAAGGACTTGTTATCCGGGGAGCTGTTTTTT CASSIKDLLSGELFF
. few TRBJ1-2 TRBV21-1 TGTGCCAGCTTGGACAGAGCTAACTATGGCTACACCTTC CASLDRANYGYTF
TRBD1 once TRBJ1-3 TRBV5-1 TGCGCCAGCAGCTACACACAGGGGGACTCTGGAAACACCATATATTTT CASSYTQGDSGNTIYF
. . TRBJ1-6 TRBV6-5 TGTGCCAGCAGTTACAGGGAGAACGATTCACCCCTCCACTTT CASSYRENDSPLHF
TRBD2 . TRBJ2-1 TRBV2 TGTGCCAGCAGTGCTAGCGGTAGATACAATGAGCAGTTCTTC CASSASGRYNEQFF
. . TRBJ2-7 TRBV7-2 TGTGCCAGCAGCTGGGGGGGCGACAGGAGCGAGCAGTACTTC CASSWGGDRSEQYF
TRBD1 . TRBJ2-7 TRBV5-1 TGCGCCAGCAGCTTGCTTTCGGACAGGTTCTACGAGCAGTACTTC CASSLLSDRFYEQYF
. . TRBJ1-2 TRBV4-1 TGCGCCAGCAGCCAAGACAGGGCGGAAGGCTACACCTTC CASSQDRAEGYTF
TRBD2 . TRBJ2-1 TRBV27 TGTGCCAGCCTCCCCAGACTAGCGGGCTGGGGTGAGCAGTTCTTC CASLPRLAGWGEQFF
. . TRBJ1-1 TRBV14 TGTGCCAGCAGCTGGGCCCCGAACACTGAAGCTTTCTTT CASSWAPNTEAFF
TRBD1 . TRBJ1-1 TRBV30 TGTGCCGGCGCGGGACAGTTGAACACTGAAGCTTTCTTT CAGAGQLNTEAFF
. . TRBJ1-1 TRBV5-4 TGTGCCAGCAGCCCCACCCGGGGGGAGAGCACTGAAGCTTTCTTT CASSPTRGESTEAFF
TRBD2 . TRBJ2-2 TRBV19 TGTGCCAGTATCCGAGGCGGGAGTAGTACCGGGGAGCTGTTTTTT CASIRGGSSTGELFF
. . TRBJ2-2 TRBV6-6 TGTGCCAGCAGTAAACAGGGTTTTAGTACCGGGGAGCTGTTTTTT CASSKQGFSTGELFF
. . TRBJ1-1 TRBV2 TGTGCCAGCAGTCTAAACAGGGACACTGAAGCTTTCTTT CASSLNRDTEAFF
. . TRBJ1-5 TRBV15 TGTGCTACCAGGGCGGGCAATCAGCCCCAGCATTTT CATRAGNQPQHF
. . TRBJ2-1 TRBV2 TGTGCCAGCAGTGAAGGCAGGGGATCCTACAATGAGCAGTTCTTC CASSEGRGSYNEQFF
. few TRBJ1-6 TRBV9 TGTGCCAGCAACGACGGAGGGTATTCACCCCTCCACTTT CASNDGGYSPLHF
. . TRBJ2-7 TRBV28 TGTGCCAGCAGTTTATATTGGGACTTCGACTCCTACGAGCAGTACTTC CASSLYWDFDSYEQYF
TRBD1 . TRBJ1-6 TRBV6-6 TGTGCCAGCAGCCGTGGACAGGGGAGTTCACCCCTCCACTTT CASSRGQGSSPLHF
. . TRBJ2-7 TRBV6-6 TGTGCCAGCAGTTACGGGGGCACCTACGAGCAGTACTTC CASSYGGTYEQYF
TRBD2 . TRBJ2-7 TRBV27 TGTGCCAGCAGTCCGGGACTAGGCGGCTACGAGCAGTACTTC CASSPGLGGYEQYF
. . TRBJ1-2 TRBV5-1 TGCGCCAGCAGCTTGGGGAAGGCAGGGATAAATCTATATGGCTACACCTTC CASSLGKAGINLYGYTF
TRBD2 once TRBJ2-5 TRBV5-4 TGTGCCAGCAGCTTAAAAGGGCGGGGGGGCGCAGAGACCCAGTACTTC CASSLKGRGGAETQYF
TRBD1 once TRBJ2-7 TRBV11-1 TGTGCCAGCAGCTTAGAGGCGACAGGGCTATCCTACGAGCAGTACTTC CASSLEATGLSYEQYF